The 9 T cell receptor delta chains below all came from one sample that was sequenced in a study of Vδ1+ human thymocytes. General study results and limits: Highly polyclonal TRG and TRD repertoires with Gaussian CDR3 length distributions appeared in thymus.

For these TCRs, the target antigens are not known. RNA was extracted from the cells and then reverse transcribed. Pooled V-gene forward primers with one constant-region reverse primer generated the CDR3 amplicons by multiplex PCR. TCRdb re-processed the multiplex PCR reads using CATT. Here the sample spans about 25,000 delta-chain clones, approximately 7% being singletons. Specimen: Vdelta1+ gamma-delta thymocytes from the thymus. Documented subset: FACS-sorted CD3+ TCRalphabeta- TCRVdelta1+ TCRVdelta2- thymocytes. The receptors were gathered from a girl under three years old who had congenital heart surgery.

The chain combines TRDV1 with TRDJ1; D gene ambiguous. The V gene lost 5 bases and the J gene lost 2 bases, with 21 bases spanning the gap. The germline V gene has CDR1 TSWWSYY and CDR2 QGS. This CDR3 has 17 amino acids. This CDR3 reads CALGTTSAQGGTDKLIF. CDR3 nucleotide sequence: TGTGCTCTTGGGACCACTTCAGCCCAGGGAGGGACCGATAAACTCATCTTT.

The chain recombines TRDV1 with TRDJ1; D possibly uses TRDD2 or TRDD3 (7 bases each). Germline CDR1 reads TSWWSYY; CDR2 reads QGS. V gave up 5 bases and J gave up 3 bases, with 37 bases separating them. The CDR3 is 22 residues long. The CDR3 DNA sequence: TGTGCTCTTGGGAGACCCATTCCTACTAGGACTGGGGCGGTAACTACACCCGATAAACTCATCTTT. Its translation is CALGRPIPTRTGAVTTPDKLIF.

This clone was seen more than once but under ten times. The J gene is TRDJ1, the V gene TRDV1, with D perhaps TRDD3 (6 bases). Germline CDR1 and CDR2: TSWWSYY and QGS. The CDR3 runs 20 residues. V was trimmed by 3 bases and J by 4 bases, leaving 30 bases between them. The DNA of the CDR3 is TGTGCTCTTGGGGACCCGCCCTATCGCCACAATGGGGGTCGCGGCGATAAACTCATCTTT. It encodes CALGDPPYRHNGGRGDKLIF.

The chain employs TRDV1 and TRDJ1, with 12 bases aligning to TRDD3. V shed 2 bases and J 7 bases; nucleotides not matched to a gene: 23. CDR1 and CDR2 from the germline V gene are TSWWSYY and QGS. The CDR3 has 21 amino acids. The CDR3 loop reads CALGEGKVRSYWGIPGRKLIF. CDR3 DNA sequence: TGTGCTCTTGGGGAAGGGAAGGTCCGCTCCTACTGGGGGATACCGGGACGTAAACTCATCTTT.

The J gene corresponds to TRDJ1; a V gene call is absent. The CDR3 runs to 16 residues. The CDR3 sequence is CALGERAPLETDKLIF. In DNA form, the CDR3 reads TGTGCTCTTGGGGAACGGGCTCCCCTCGAGACCGATAAACTCATCTTT.

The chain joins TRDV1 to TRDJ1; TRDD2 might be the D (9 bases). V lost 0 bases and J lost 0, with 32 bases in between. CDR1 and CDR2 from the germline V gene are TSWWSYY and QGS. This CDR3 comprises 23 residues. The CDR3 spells CALGELPFLRYVGDDGDTDKLIF. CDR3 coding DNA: TGTGCTCTTGGGGAACTCCCCTTCCTACGGTACGTGGGGGATGACGGAGACACCGATAAACTCATCTTT.

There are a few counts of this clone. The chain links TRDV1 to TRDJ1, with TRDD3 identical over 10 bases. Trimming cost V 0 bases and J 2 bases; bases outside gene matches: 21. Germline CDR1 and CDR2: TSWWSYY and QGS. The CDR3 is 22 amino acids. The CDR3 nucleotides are TGTGCTCTTGGGGAACTTCGCCCAAGATACTTCTACTGGGGGATCTTTACCGATAAACTCATCTTT. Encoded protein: CALGELRPRYFYWGIFTDKLIF.

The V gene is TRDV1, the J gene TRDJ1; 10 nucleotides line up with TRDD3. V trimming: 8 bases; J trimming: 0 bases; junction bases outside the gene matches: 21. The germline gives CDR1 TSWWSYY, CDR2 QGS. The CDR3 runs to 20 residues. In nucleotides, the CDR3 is TGTGCTCTTCGACTTTTTCGCCCCCCTGTACTGGGGGATTACACCGATAAACTCATCTTT. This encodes CALRLFRPPVLGDYTDKLIF.

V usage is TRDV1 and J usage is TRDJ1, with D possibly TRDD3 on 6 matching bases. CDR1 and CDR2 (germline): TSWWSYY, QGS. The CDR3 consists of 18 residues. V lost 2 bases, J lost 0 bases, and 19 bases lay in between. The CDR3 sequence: CALGEAICGGPHTDKLIF. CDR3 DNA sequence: TGTGCTCTTGGGGAAGCGATCTGTGGGGGGCCTCACACCGATAAACTCATCTTT.